This T cell receptor beta chain was identified during a study of T cells after yellow fever vaccination. Points from the study as a whole: The CD4 compartment and the CD8 compartment contained a small share of clonotypes in common. Reappearance after the booster was observed for most primary-vaccination clones (roughly 97% CD4, less than 90% CD8).

As regards this clonotype: Its target is not known.

Template switching by 5'RACE produced TCR cDNA, adding a universal primer site and UMIs. Each CDR3 protein is one row after TCRdb ran MiXCR on the 5' RACE reads. This sample carries hundreds of thousands of distinct CDR3 sequences, around a tenth of them seen once, and the ten largest clones take roughly 18%. Germline V gives CDR1 SNHLY, CDR2 FYNNEI. This CDR3 has 14 residues. V was trimmed by 6 bases and J by 9 bases, leaving 18 bases between them. The sequencing here drew on PBMCs, taken on the day of the first yellow fever vaccination. This clonotype originated in a man younger than 35 who received the YFV17D yellow fever vaccine. The chain is built from TRBV2 and TRBJ2-1; perhaps D is TRBD1 or TRBD2 (6 bases each). The CDR3 DNA reads TGTGCCAGCAGGGAGACAGGACTACGGGGTGAGCAGTTCTTC. It encodes CASRETGLRGEQFF. Supplemented by reference TRBV2 and TRBJ2-1, the full variable domain reads EPEVTQTPSHQVTQMGQEVILRCVPISNHLYFYWYRQILGQKVEFLVSFYNNEISEKSEIFDDQFSVERPDGSNFTLKIRSTKLEDSAMYFCASRETGLRGEQFFGPGTRLTVL.